The following is a T cell receptor beta chain sequence with its context. This record belongs to a study of blood T cell repertoires in COVID-19. Some clones are missing from TCRdb's copy, which holds only in-frame ones; the method was immunoSEQ multiplex PCR. Among 60,000 to 80,000 clones listed, 88% were seen once. Sequencing input: peripheral blood. The source of this sequence is a human donor in a cohort sampled during active COVID-19.

CDR3: CASSPGQVNTEAFF. The CDR3 DNA reads TGTGCCAGTAGTCCGGGACAGGTGAACACTGAAGCTTTCTTT. The rearrangement links TRBV19 to TRBJ1-1; 8 bases fit TRBD1. Germline CDR1 reads LNHDA; CDR2 reads SQIVND (reference sequence). The trim removed 5 bases at V and 0 bases at J, leaving 2 bases unmatched. This CDR3 comprises 14 residues. The full variable domain, in which reference TRBV19 and TRBJ1-1 provide the parts outside the CDR3, is DGGITQSPKYLFRKEGQNVTLSCEQNLNHDAMYWYRQDPGQGLRLIYYSQIVNDFQKGDIAEGYSVSREKKESFPLTVTSAQKNPTAFYLCASSPGQVNTEAFFGQGTRLTVV.